The 21 T cell receptor beta chains below come from one sample, sequenced in a study of blood T cell repertoires in COVID-19 (dated by TCRdb to about 2020). The method behind the library was the immunoSEQ multiplex PCR assay. What TCRdb holds here is the immuneACCESS table cut down to in-frame rearrangements. Part of the clones is not present; checked against another copy, under half of the missing clones reflect an unresolved V gene, and the others are unexplained. Recorded for this sample are roughly 200,000 clones; 75% to 85% of them occurred a single time. Approximately 6% of the sample goes to the ten largest clones. The specimen sequenced was peripheral blood. These TCRs come from a woman aged 40 to 50 with COVID-19, enrolled during active disease.

This chain connects TRBV12-5 to TRBJ2-1, with TRBD2 matching 12 bases. V dropped 6 bases and J dropped 2; count of bases not matched to a gene: 2. This CDR3 region has 15 residues. Germline CDR1 and CDR2: LGHNT and FRNRAP. CDR3: CASGSSGRAYNEQFF. CDR3 in DNA: TGTGCTAGTGGGTCTAGCGGGAGGGCCTACAATGAGCAGTTCTTC.

This clone was picked up one time. The chain carries TRBV20-1 and TRBJ2-1; 8 nucleotides line up with TRBD2. Germline values: CDR1 DFQATT, CDR2 SNEGSKA (reference sequence). This CDR3 spans 15 amino acids. V gave up 3 bases and J gave up 3 bases; unmatched junction bases: 7. The CDR3: CSASFGTRGYNEQFF. CDR3 bases: TGCAGTGCTAGTTTTGGGACTAGGGGCTACAATGAGCAGTTCTTC.

The chain links TRBV5-8 to TRBJ2-7, with a tentative D call TRBD2 (5 bases). Germline V CDR1 and CDR2: SGHTS, YDEGEE. The length of the CDR3 is 17 residues. V lost 1 base and J 7 bases, leaving 24 bases between the germline ends. This chain's CDR3 is CASSLSISALSKDEQYF. The CDR3 nucleotides are TGTGCCAGCAGCTTGTCGATTAGCGCCCTTTCTAAAGATGAGCAGTACTTC.

This clone turned up a few times. The chain links TRBV25-1 to TRBJ2-7, with 12 bases lining up with TRBD1. This CDR3 is built from 16 residues. The germline gives CDR1 MGHDK, CDR2 SYGVNS. The V segment lost 0 bases and the J segment 7 bases; nucleotides outside the gene matches: 7. In DNA, the CDR3 is TGTGCCAGCAGTGAATACGGGACAGGGGGCGCCGGGGAGCAGTACTTC. Its translation: CASSEYGTGGAGEQYF.

This chain connects TRBV6-1 to TRBJ1-1, with D perhaps TRBD1 (5 bases). The CDR3 totals 12 residues. Germline assignment: CDR1 MNHNS and CDR2 SASEGT. V was trimmed by 1 base and J by 11 bases, leaving 11 bases between them. This chain's CDR3 is CASSEDTRGAFF. CDR3 bases: TGTGCCAGCAGTGAAGACACTCGGGGGGCTTTCTTT.

The chain joins TRBV18 to TRBJ2-1; tentative D call: TRBD2 (5 bases). The CDR3 has 15 residues. Germline V CDR1 and CDR2: KGHSH, LQKENI. The V end was cut by 5 bases, the J end by 0 bases, with 11 bases between. The CDR3 sequence is CASSSSRDSYNEQFF. The CDR3 nucleotides are TGTGCCAGCTCATCCAGCCGGGACTCCTACAATGAGCAGTTCTTC.

This sequence joins TRBV27 and TRBJ2-7, with 10 positions matching TRBD1. CDR1 MNHEY and CDR2 SMNVEV come from the germline V gene (reference sequence). The ends lost 5 bases at V and 6 bases at J; junction bases unmatched: 7. The CDR3 consists of 14 residues. DNA for the CDR3: TGTGCCAGCAGTCTTAATGGACAGGGGGGCGAGCAGTACTTC. Its protein product is CASSLNGQGGEQYF.

In this sample, this clone turned up once. The chain combines TRBV18 with TRBJ2-7; TRBD1 agrees at 12 bases. Germline V gene sequence: CDR1 KGHSH, CDR2 LQKENI. Losses at the gene ends were 6 bases for V and 1 base for J; bases not matched to a gene: 10. The CDR3 has 17 amino acids. CDR3 in amino acids: CASSSGQGAPSSYEQYF. CDR3 DNA: TGTGCCAGCTCTTCGGGACAGGGGGCGCCTTCATCCTACGAGCAGTACTTC.

This chain links TRBV29-1 with TRBJ2-7; TRBD1 agrees at 8 bases. Germline V CDR1 and CDR2: SQVTM, ANQGSEA. This CDR3 is built from 13 residues. The trim removed 4 bases at V and 2 bases at J, leaving 4 bases unmatched. The CDR3 sequence is CSVAPGGPYEQYF. The CDR3 DNA sequence: TGCAGCGTTGCCCCAGGGGGCCCCTACGAGCAGTACTTC.

The rearrangement links TRBV24-1 to TRBJ1-3; TRBD1 agrees at 9 bases. The CDR3 is 20 amino acids. The V gene end was trimmed by 7 bases and the J gene end by 1 base; junction bases not matched to a gene: 19. Germline-derived CDR1 and CDR2 are KGHDR and SFDVKD. The DNA of the CDR3 is TGTGCCACCAGCGAGGGGGGGGCTAGGGACAGGGTCTATTCTGGAAACACCATATATTTT. This translates into CATSEGGARDRVYSGNTIYF.

The gene calls are TRBV25-1 and TRBJ2-1; D not certain. The CDR3 has 12 amino acids. Germline CDR1 MGHDK, CDR2 SYGVNS. The V end was cut by 2 bases, the J end by 7 bases, with 6 bases between. CDR3 amino acids: CASSEPGNEQFF. CDR3 DNA sequence: TGTGCCAGCAGTGAACCCGGGAATGAGCAGTTCTTC.

The rearrangement joins TRBV5-1 to TRBJ2-1; D gene unclear. Germline V gene lookup returns CDR1 SGHRS and CDR2 YFSETQ. The CDR3 sequence is 14 residues long. Trimming removed 0 bases from V and 4 bases from J, with 8 bases in between. The CDR3 sequence is CASSLGTYYNEQFF. Here the CDR3 DNA reads TGCGCCAGCAGCTTGGGCACCTATTACAATGAGCAGTTCTTC.

This sequence joins TRBV6-4 and TRBJ2-7; D is possibly TRBD1 (6 bases). The germline gives CDR1 MRHNA, CDR2 SNTAGT. The CDR3 has 16 residues. The germline V and J ends were trimmed by 7 bases and 1 base, with 20 bases remaining between them. CDR3 region: CASKGEIDNQSYEQYF. The CDR3 DNA follows: TGTGCCAGCAAGGGGGAAATAGACAATCAATCCTACGAGCAGTACTTC.

Here the CDR3 DNA reads TGTGCCAGCAGCTTAGAGGTTAGCACAGATACGCAGTATTTT. Amino acids: CASSLEVSTDTQYF. The chain has TRBV7-3 and TRBJ2-3; D remains ambiguous. With 2 bases removed from V and 0 bases from J, the gap between germline ends came to 6 bases. Germline assignment: CDR1 SGHTA and CDR2 FQGTGA. CDR3 size: 14 residues.

The V call is TRBV6-6, the J call TRBJ2-1; tentative D call: TRBD1 (5 bases). CDR3 size: 16 residues. The ends were cut back, 2 bases at V and 2 bases at J, with 13 bases in the middle. The germline gives CDR1 MNHNY, CDR2 SVGAGI (reference sequence). This chain's CDR3 is CASSYQGKGTYNEQFF. For the CDR3, the DNA is TGTGCCAGCAGTTACCAGGGAAAGGGGACCTACAATGAGCAGTTCTTC.

V and J are TRBV27 and TRBJ2-7, with 7 bases matching TRBD1. The CDR3 consists of 14 residues. Germline-derived CDR1 and CDR2 are MNHEY and SMNVEV (reference sequence). V lost 5 bases to trimming and J lost 3 bases; unmatched junction nucleotides: 7. CDR3 nucleotide sequence: TGTGCCAGCAGTAAAAGGGACAGTCACTACGAGCAGTACTTC. This translates into CASSKRDSHYEQYF.

The gene calls are TRBV19 and TRBJ2-1; no clear D. The CDR3 extends over 16 amino acids. The V end was cut by 2 bases, the J end by 5 bases, with 16 bases between. The germline gives CDR1 LNHDA, CDR2 SQIVND (reference sequence). The CDR3 is CASSISYPGYNNEQFF. In DNA form, the CDR3 reads TGTGCCAGTAGTATATCGTATCCGGGTTACAACAATGAGCAGTTCTTC.

The V call is TRBV7-2, the J call TRBJ2-3; 7 bases are shared with TRBD2. Trimming cost V 1 base and J 5 bases; bases outside gene matches: 0. The CDR3 totals 13 residues. CDR1 and CDR2 from the germline V gene are SGHTA and FQGNSA. CDR3 amino acids: CASSLERGDTQYF. In DNA form, the CDR3 reads TGTGCCAGCAGCTTAGAGCGGGGAGATACGCAGTATTTT.

The V gene is TRBV21-1, the J gene TRBJ1-1; TRBD1 was called by the table and not checked on the DNA. TRBV21-1 is flagged as a pseudogene. This CDR3 has 19 amino acids. The CDR3 loop is CASSKVHTAGERKNTEAFF. CDR3 nucleotides: TGTGCCAGCAGCAAAGTACATACGGCAGGGGAGAGGAAGAACACTGAAGCTTTCTTT.

The chain couples TRBV7-3 to TRBJ1-2, with TRBD1 matching over 7 bases. The CDR3 consists of 15 residues. Germline CDR1 and CDR2: SGHTA and FQGTGA. The V and J ends lost 3 bases and 0 bases, in that order; junction bases with no gene match: 4. Here the CDR3 reads CASSFTGEPNYGYTF. CDR3 nucleotide sequence: TGTGCCAGCAGCTTCACAGGGGAACCTAACTATGGCTACACCTTC.

The table lists this clone with a few counts. This chain links TRBV5-4 with TRBJ1-6; perhaps TRBD1 as D (6 bases). The CDR3 is 15 residues long. Germline V gene data show CDR1 as SGHNT and CDR2 as YYREEE (reference sequence). The V gene lost 0 bases and the J gene lost 7 bases, with 11 bases spanning the gap. Here the CDR3 DNA reads TGTGCCAGCAGCTTGGGAGGCAGGGGCAATTCACCCCTCCACTTT. Its translation: CASSLGGRGNSPLHF.